The entry below describes one T cell receptor beta chain. CDR1 is ENHRY, CDR2 SYGVKD, per germline. V shed 0 bases and J shed 2 bases, with 11 bases lying between them. The CDR3 consists of 15 residues. These data come from a study of glioma-infiltrating T cells after dendritic cell vaccination. Assay used: immunoSEQ multiplex PCR; TCRdb lists only in-frame clones, some missing. This table has approximately 92,000 clones, approximately 80% appearing once. Time point here: after dendritic cell vaccination, including at tumor progression/relapse. The sequence derives from a human donor with glioblastoma. This sequence joins TRBV10-3 and TRBJ2-7; D is possibly TRBD1 (5 bases). The sample here was blood, taken after dendritic cell vaccination. The CDR3, as DNA: TGTGCCATCAGTGAGTCAGGGGCTCCCACCTACGAGCAGTACTTC. Encoded protein: CAISESGAPTYEQYF.